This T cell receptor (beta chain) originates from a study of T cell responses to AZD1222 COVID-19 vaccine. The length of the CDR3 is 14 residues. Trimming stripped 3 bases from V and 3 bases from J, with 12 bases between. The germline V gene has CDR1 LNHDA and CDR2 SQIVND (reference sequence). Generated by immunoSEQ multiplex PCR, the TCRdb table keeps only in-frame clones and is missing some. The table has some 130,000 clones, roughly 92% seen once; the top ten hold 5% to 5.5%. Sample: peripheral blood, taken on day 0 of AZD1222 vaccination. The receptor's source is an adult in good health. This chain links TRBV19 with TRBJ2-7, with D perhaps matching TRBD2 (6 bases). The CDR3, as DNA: TGTGCCAGTAGTATCGGCCTAGCGAGCTACGAGCAGTACTTC. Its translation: CASSIGLASYEQYF.